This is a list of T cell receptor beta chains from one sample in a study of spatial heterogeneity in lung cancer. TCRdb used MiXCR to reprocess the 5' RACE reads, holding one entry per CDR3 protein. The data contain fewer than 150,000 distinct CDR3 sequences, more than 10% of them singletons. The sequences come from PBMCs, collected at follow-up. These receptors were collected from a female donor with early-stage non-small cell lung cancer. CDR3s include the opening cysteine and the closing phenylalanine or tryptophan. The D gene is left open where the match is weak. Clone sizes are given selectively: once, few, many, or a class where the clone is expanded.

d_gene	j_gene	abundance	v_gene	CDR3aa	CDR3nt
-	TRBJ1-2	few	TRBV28	CASSLYRGYTF	TGTGCCAGCAGTTTGTATCGTGGCTACACCTTC
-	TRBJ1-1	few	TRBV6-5	CASSYSRGYTEAFF	TGTGCCAGCAGTTACTCACGGGGTTACACTGAAGCTTTCTTT
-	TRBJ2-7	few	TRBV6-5	CASGQGAEQYF	TGTGCCTCAGGCCAGGGCGCCGAGCAGTATTTC
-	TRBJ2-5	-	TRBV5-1	CASSLAAAQETQYF	TGCGCCAGCAGCTTGGCGGCAGCACAAGAGACCCAGTACTTC
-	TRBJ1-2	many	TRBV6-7	CASKMRGIRRGYTF	TGTGCCAGCAAGATGAGGGGAATTCGTCGCGGCTACACCTTC
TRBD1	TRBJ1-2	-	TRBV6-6	CASRTGTGGSYYGYTF	TGTGCCAGCAGGACAGGGACAGGGGGCTCTTACTATGGCTACACCTTC
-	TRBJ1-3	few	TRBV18	CASSPGHGGGNTIYF	TGTGCCAGCTCACCGGGCCACGGCGGTGGAAACACCATATATTTT
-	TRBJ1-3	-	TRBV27	CASSSVVSGNTIYF	TGTGCCAGCAGTTCAGTCGTTTCTGGAAACACCATATATTTT
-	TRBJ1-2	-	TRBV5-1	CTSSLTQLYGYTF	TGCACCAGCAGCTTGACACAGCTCTATGGCTACACCTTC
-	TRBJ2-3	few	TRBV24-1	CATSDGGISDTQYF	TGTGCCACCAGTGATGGGGGGATCTCGGATACGCAGTATTTT
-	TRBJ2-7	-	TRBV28	CASIGRGPVYEQYF	TGTGCCAGCATCGGGCGGGGGCCGGTCTACGAGCAGTACTTC
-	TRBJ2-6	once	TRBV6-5	CASSYSRISGANVLTF	TGTGCCAGCAGTTACTCCCGAATCTCTGGGGCCAACGTCCTGACTTTC
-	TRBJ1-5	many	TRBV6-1	CASSELDQPQHF	TGTGCCAGCAGTGAATTGGATCAGCCCCAGCATTTT
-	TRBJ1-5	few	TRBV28	CASSLGLAGNNQPQHF	TGTGCCAGCAGTTTAGGGCTTGCAGGGAACAATCAGCCCCAGCATTTT
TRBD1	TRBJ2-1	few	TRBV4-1	CASSLLGQGASYNEQFF	TGCGCCAGCAGCCTTCTTGGACAGGGGGCTTCATACAATGAGCAGTTCTTC
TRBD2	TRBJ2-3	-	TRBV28	CASSLGGRVRPDTQYF	TGTGCCAGCAGTTTGGGGGGGAGAGTGCGGCCAGATACGCAGTATTTT
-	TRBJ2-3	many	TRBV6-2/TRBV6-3	CASRSRPDSWNSTDTQYF	TGTGCCAGCAGGAGCAGACCGGACAGCTGGAATAGCACAGATACGCAGTATTTT
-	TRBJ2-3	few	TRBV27	CASSLQGTRSTDTQYF	TGTGCCAGCAGTTTACAGGGGACGAGGAGCACAGATACGCAGTATTTT
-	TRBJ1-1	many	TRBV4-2	CASSQEGGTEAFF	TGTGCCAGCAGCCAAGAGGGGGGCACTGAAGCTTTCTTT
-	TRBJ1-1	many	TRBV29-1	CSVGRVENAEAFF	TGCAGCGTCGGAAGGGTTGAGAACGCTGAAGCTTTCTTT
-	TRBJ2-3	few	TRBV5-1	CASSSPSTDTQYF	TGCGCCAGCAGCTCCCCCAGCACAGATACGCAGTATTTT
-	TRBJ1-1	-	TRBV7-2	CASSLGLYSNTEAFF	TGTGCCAGCAGCTTAGGGCTCTACAGTAACACTGAAGCTTTCTTT
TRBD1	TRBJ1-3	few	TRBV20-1	CSARAGQGAVNTIYF	TGCAGTGCTAGAGCGGGACAGGGGGCCGTAAACACCATATATTTT
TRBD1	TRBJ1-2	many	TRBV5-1	CASSLRTGGDGYTF	TGCGCCAGCAGCTTGAGGACAGGAGGGGATGGCTACACCTTC
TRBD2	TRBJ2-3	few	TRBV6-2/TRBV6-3	CASSYSSSGSSDTQYF	TGTGCCAGCAGTTACTCGTCTAGCGGGAGTTCTGATACGCAGTATTTT
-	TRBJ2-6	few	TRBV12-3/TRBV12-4	CASSLGGDGRSGANVLTF	TGTGCCAGCAGTTTAGGAGGGGACGGCCGCTCTGGGGCCAACGTCCTGACTTTC
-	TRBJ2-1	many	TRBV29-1	CSGRDWNNEQFF	TGCAGCGGCCGGGACTGGAACAATGAGCAGTTCTTC
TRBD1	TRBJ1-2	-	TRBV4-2	CASSQSPFPGTGGYGYTF	TGTGCCAGCAGCCAATCCCCCTTCCCAGGGACAGGGGGCTATGGCTACACCTTC
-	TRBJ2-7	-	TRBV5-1	CASRIVASSYEQYF	TGCGCCAGCAGGATTGTGGCTAGCTCCTACGAGCAGTACTTC
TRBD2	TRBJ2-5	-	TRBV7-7	CASQRLAGGPETQYF	TGTGCCAGCCAGAGACTAGCGGGAGGGCCGGAGACCCAGTACTTC
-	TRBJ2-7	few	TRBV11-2	CASSPLTGLGPYEQYF	TGTGCCAGCAGCCCCTTGACGGGACTTGGGCCTTACGAGCAGTACTTC
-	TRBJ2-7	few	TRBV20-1	CSARDDSTYEQYF	TGCAGTGCTAGAGATGACTCCACCTACGAGCAGTACTTC
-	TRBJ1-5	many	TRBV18	CASSPERQVHQPQHF	TGTGCCAGCTCACCAGAGCGCCAGGTACATCAGCCCCAGCATTTT
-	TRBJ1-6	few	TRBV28	CASTSGGARPLHF	TGTGCCAGCACCTCAGGCGGGGCCCGACCCCTCCACTTT
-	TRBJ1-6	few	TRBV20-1	CSGVPPSSYNSPLHF	TGCAGTGGGGTGCCTCCCTCCTCCTATAATTCACCCCTCCACTTT
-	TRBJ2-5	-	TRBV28	CASSLGTPRTQYF	TGTGCCAGCAGCCTAGGGACACCCAGGACCCAGTACTTC
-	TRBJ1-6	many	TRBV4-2	CASSQEVGRVSPLHF	TGTGCCAGCAGCCAAGAGGTGGGCAGGGTTTCACCCCTCCACTTT
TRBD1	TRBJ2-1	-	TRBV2	CATSVGTGENNEQFF	TGTGCCACCTCGGTGGGGACAGGGGAGAACAATGAGCAGTTCTTC
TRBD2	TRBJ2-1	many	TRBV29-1	CSVDASGSGYNEQFF	TGCAGCGTTGACGCTAGCGGGAGTGGTTACAATGAGCAGTTCTTC
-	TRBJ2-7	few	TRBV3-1	CASSQIIASEQYF	TGTGCCAGCAGCCAAATAATCGCATCCGAGCAGTACTTC
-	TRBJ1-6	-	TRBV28	CASRLGHNSPLHF	TGTGCCAGCAGGCTAGGGCACAATTCACCCCTCCACTTT
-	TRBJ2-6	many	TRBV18	CASSPPFKYGANVLTF	TGTGCCAGCTCACCACCGTTCAAATATGGGGCCAACGTCCTGACTTTC
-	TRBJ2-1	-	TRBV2	CASARESSYNEQFF	TGTGCCAGCGCCCGGGAGAGCTCCTACAATGAGCAGTTCTTC
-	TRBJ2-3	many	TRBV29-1	CSEQQSTDTQYF	TGCAGCGAGCAGCAGTCCACAGATACGCAGTATTTT
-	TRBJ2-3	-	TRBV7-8	CASRATSRDTQYF	TGTGCCAGCAGAGCGACCTCCCGAGATACGCAGTATTTT
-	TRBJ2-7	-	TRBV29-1	CSARQDSYEQYF	TGCAGCGCTCGACAGGATTCCTACGAGCAGTACTTC
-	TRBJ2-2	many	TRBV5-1	CASSLMGGADTGELFF	TGCGCCAGCAGCTTGATGGGGGGAGCAGACACCGGGGAGCTGTTTTTT
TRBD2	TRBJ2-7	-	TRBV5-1	CASSTGTSGLYEQYF	TGCGCCAGCAGCACCGGGACTAGCGGGCTCTACGAGCAGTACTTC
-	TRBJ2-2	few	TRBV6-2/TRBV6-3	CASSSTSGTGELFF	TGTGCCAGCAGCTCGACTTCGGGCACCGGGGAGCTGTTTTTT
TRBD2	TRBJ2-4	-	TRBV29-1	CSAGGLAGGGNIQYF	TGCAGCGCCGGGGGACTAGCGGGAGGCGGAAACATTCAGTACTTC
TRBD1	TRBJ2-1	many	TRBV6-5	CASRLNRGYNEQFF	TGTGCCAGCAGGCTAAACAGGGGATACAATGAGCAGTTCTTC
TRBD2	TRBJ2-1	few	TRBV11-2	CASSLNRPPSGNNEQFF	TGTGCCAGCAGCTTAAATCGCCCGCCTAGCGGAAACAATGAGCAGTTCTTC
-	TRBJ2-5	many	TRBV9	CASSLKLGGQETQYF	TGTGCCAGCAGCTTGAAACTTGGTGGACAAGAGACCCAGTACTTC